Sequencing of this T cell receptor (beta chain) was carried out in a study of PD-L1 blockade in urothelial cancer (dated by TCRdb to about 2017). Regarding the research as a whole: All patients started therapy at some point between 2014 and 2016 and received atezolizumab 1,200 mg intravenously every 3 weeks. About 85% of the 29 patients were males with bladder-origin urothelial cancer, and about 60% of the 29 reported a prior smoking history. An ECOG performance status of 0 or 1 was recorded for the patients, and 0 to 3 prior chemotherapy regimens had been received by the patients. Blood samples were analyzed at 3 weeks after treatment start (second dose) and at 6 weeks after treatment start. Blood samples gave median yields of around 140,000 T cells and 82,636 unique TCRs, along with a median clonality of about 0.084. Somatic, immune and clinical correlates of response to PD-L1 blockade with atezolizumab in urothelial cancer were the focus of an exploratory multi-omic analysis. Pretreatment tumor samples, along with matched peripheral blood collected serially before and after atezolizumab treatment, underwent TCR sequencing. Durable clinical benefit meant progression-free survival longer than 6 months, and TCR features were also tested against progression-free and overall survival. Whole exome sequencing and RNA sequencing of pretreatment tumors were performed alongside TCR sequencing in the same patients. Durable clinical benefit was achieved by nine patients and was not achieved by 20 patients. Some 30 patients had pretreatment blood TCR-seq, about 25 had at least one posttreatment blood collection, and about 25 had tumor TCR-seq.

Regarding this clone: The antigen this receptor binds is unknown. The sample holds no much larger clone one base away, and base qualities are not on file.

The research as a whole found: Because the sample size was small (n of about 29) and many exploratory analyses were performed, the results are intended to be hypothesis-generating. Among patients with durable benefit, tumor-associated TCR clones showed greater expansion in peripheral blood 3 weeks after treatment started (n of about 20, p = 0.022). A pretreatment peripheral blood TCR clonality below the median was linked to improved progression-free and overall survival.

The germline V gene sets CDR1 to SQVTM and CDR2 to ANQGSEA. The trim is 3 bases for V and 5 bases for J, with a gap of 13 bases between the germline ends. The CDR3 has 13 amino acids, counting the end cysteine and phenylalanine. The CDR3 DNA has 39 bases and is translated from base 1. The cohort included 25 to 30 patients with locally advanced or metastatic urothelial carcinoma who were treated at Memorial Sloan Kettering on a trial protocol. Peripheral blood mononuclear cells were collected from each patient pretreatment and during treatment, giving between 1 and 8 total time points per patient. The Qiagen DNeasy Blood extraction kit was used to purify genomic DNA from total PBMCs and tumor samples. PBMCs were collected pretreatment and during treatment, and were isolated and stored as previously described. Synthetic TCR analog templates were spiked into each PCR so that absolute template abundance could be estimated from read counts. Using the immunoSEQ assay, TCRbeta CDR3 regions were amplified from genomic DNA with bias-controlled V and J gene primers. Sequencing of rearranged TCRbeta segments was done at approximately 20X coverage. Per the authors' processing: Sequencing errors were corrected by clustering, and CDR3s were annotated against IMGT so that V, D and J genes could be assigned. Downstream analyses used only productive TCRbeta rearrangements, leaving out any out-of-frame or stop-codon sequences. To compute clonality, Shannon entropy was normalized by the log of the number of unique productive sequences and then subtracted from one. Fisher's exact test with Benjamini-Hochberg correction, using a cutoff of adjusted p below 0.01, was how clones that differed between time points or between blood and tumor were identified. In TCRdb, the immuneACCESS table is reduced to in-frame sequences with V and J assigned. These tables do not hold every clone; where another copy was compared, an unresolved V gene accounts for under half, and the others remain unexplained. That table furnishes V, J and clone size, whereas the DNA furnished D and trimming. Present in this sample are 100,000 or so clones, about 90% of which were seen just once. Clones ranked in the top ten supply about 0.91% of the sample.

Sequences were derived from PBMCs, sampled around atezolizumab (anti-PD-L1) treatment. The rearranged chain carries TRBV29-1 and TRBJ1-1; a weak D assignment points to TRBD1 (5 bases agree). This sequence was found in an elderly woman with urothelial cancer. The nucleotides are TGCAGCGTTGACTCCCAGGGAAGGACTGAAGCTTTCTTT. Translation gives CSVDSQGRTEAFF.